Listed below are T cell receptor beta chains from one sample, sequenced in a study of control samples from healthy donors and cancer patients. The data were produced by immunoSEQ multiplex PCR, yet TCRdb's version contains in-frame clones alone and is incomplete. The sample has roughly 73,000 clones; about 80% are singletons. The sample taken for sequencing was blood. The receptors derive from a man between 50 and 59 years old in good health. CDR3s include the opening cysteine and the closing phenylalanine or tryptophan. D genes are given only for firm matches. Only part of the rows carry a size: once, few, many, or a class if the clone is expanded.

j_call clone_size d_call v_call cdr3_nt cdr3_aa
TRBJ1-2 NA TRBD1 TRBV7-2 TGTGCCAGCAGCTTGGGGATGACAGGGTACTATGGCTACACCTTC CASSLGMTGYYGYTF
TRBJ1-5 NA NA TRBV7-9 TGTGCCAGCAGCTTAGCAGGACGCAATCAGCCCCAGCATTTT CASSLAGRNQPQHF
TRBJ2-4 NA NA TRBV3-1/TRBV3-2 TGTGCCAGCAGCCAAGAGGGACGTGGTCAGTACTTC CASSQEGRGQYF
TRBJ1-4 once TRBD1 TRBV15 TGTGCCACCAGCAGAAGACAGGGGGGAAATGAAAAACTGTTTTTT CATSRRQGGNEKLFF
TRBJ2-7 NA TRBD1 TRBV5-4 TGTGCCAGCAGCCGGACAGGGGGGTTCGAGCAGTACTTC CASSRTGGFEQYF
TRBJ1-3 NA TRBD1 TRBV9 TGTGCCAGCAGCATCGTGGACAGGGGGCCATTTGGAAACACCATATATTTT CASSIVDRGPFGNTIYF
TRBJ1-2 NA TRBD1 TRBV5-1 TGCGCCAGCACCTCGGGACAGGCCTATGGCTACACCTTC CASTSGQAYGYTF
TRBJ2-3 few TRBD2 TRBV6-1 TGTGCCAGCAGTGAACTAGCGGGAGAATCAGATACGCAGTATTTT CASSELAGESDTQYF
TRBJ2-1 NA NA TRBV12-5 TGTGCTAGTGGAGGCAGTCATGAGCAGTTCTTC CASGGSHEQFF
TRBJ2-7 NA TRBD1 TRBV7-7 TGTGCTAGCAGCACGCTACAGGGGGCGGGCTACGAGCAGTACTTC CASSTLQGAGYEQYF
TRBJ2-2 once TRBD1 TRBV12-5 TGTGCTAGTGGCTCGGACAGGGGGTACCGGGGAGCTGTTTTT CASGSDRGYRGAVF
TRBJ2-3 NA TRBD2 TRBV13 TGTGCCAGCAGCTTACTGGCGGGAGGGCGTACAGATACGCAGTATTTT CASSLLAGGRTDTQYF
TRBJ2-5 once TRBD2 TRBV7-2 TGTGCCAGCAGCCCGGGGGGGATCCAAGAGACCCAGTACTTC CASSPGGIQETQYF
TRBJ1-4 once NA TRBV11-3 TGTGCCAGCAGCTTACAGGGGCTGCTACATGCAACTAATGAAAAACTGTTTTTT CASSLQGLLHATNEKLFF
TRBJ2-7 NA TRBD2 TRBV6-6 TGTGCCAGCAGTTACGGTAGCGGGGGGGCAGGGGACGAGCAGTACTTC CASSYGSGGAGDEQYF
TRBJ2-3 NA NA TRBV28 TGTGCCAGCAGTTTGGTAGATACGCAGTATTTT CASSLVDTQYF
TRBJ1-5 NA NA TRBV15 TGTGCCACCAGCAGAGCCGGCTTTCAGGGGCCCCAGCATTTT CATSRAGFQGPQHF
TRBJ1-2 NA TRBD1 TRBV3-1/TRBV3-2 TGTGCCAGCAGCCAACTGACAGGGATCTATGGCTACACCTTC CASSQLTGIYGYTF
TRBJ2-7 NA NA TRBV5-6 TGTGCCAGCAGCGAAGGGACTGGAAAGTGGTACGAGCAGTACTTC CASSEGTGKWYEQYF
TRBJ1-2 NA NA TRBV28 TGTGCCAGCAGTTTCCTTAGACAGGCCCGCTACACCTTC CASSFLRQARYTF
TRBJ2-2 few TRBD2 TRBV11-2 TGTGCCAGCAGCTTAGATCTGCCTAGCGGGAGTATCGGGGAGCTGTTTTTT CASSLDLPSGSIGELFF
TRBJ1-2 NA NA TRBV7-9 TGTGCCAGCAGCTTATCACCCACAGCAGGCTACACCTTC CASSLSPTAGYTF
TRBJ1-6 once TRBD1 TRBV28 TGTGCCAGCAGATCTCAGACAGGGGTTTGGAATAATTCACCCCTCCACTTT CASRSQTGVWNNSPLHF
TRBJ1-4 few NA TRBV11-3 TGTGCCAGCAGCTTAGGGCGGACCAATGAAAAACTGTTTTTT CASSLGRTNEKLFF
TRBJ2-2 once NA TRBV6-2/TRBV6-3 TGTGCCAGCAGTTTTTCCCTCCCCAACACCGGGGAGCTGTTTTTT CASSFSLPNTGELFF
TRBJ1-2 once NA TRBV19 TGTGCCAGCCTGGAACAGACAGTTCCCACCTTC CASLEQTVPTF
TRBJ2-2 NA TRBD1 TRBV6-4 TGTGCCAGCAGTCGGACAGGGATGGACACCGGGGAGCTGTTTTTT CASSRTGMDTGELFF
TRBJ1-2 NA NA TRBV6-6 TGTGCCAGCAGCCGGGGCCAATCTCCTAACTATGGCTACACCTTC CASSRGQSPNYGYTF
TRBJ1-1 NA NA TRBV14 TGTGCCAGCAGCCAAGATTACACTGAAGCTTTCTTT CASSQDYTEAFF
TRBJ1-2 NA NA TRBV4-3 TGCGCCAGCAGCCCGCGACAGGCCTCCTATGGCTACACCTTC CASSPRQASYGYTF
TRBJ1-1 NA TRBD1 TRBV14 TGTGCCAGCAGCCGGGGGGACAGGGGGCCTTACACTGAAGCTTTCTTT CASSRGDRGPYTEAFF
TRBJ1-1 NA TRBD1 TRBV28 TGTGCCAGCAGTAACGGGACAGACGACACTGAAGCTTTCTTT CASSNGTDDTEAFF
TRBJ2-7 NA TRBD2 TRBV7-2 TGTGCCAGCAGCTTAGGCGGGAGGATATACGAGCAGTACTTC CASSLGGRIYEQYF
TRBJ2-5 NA NA TRBV14 TGTGCCTCAAACAGGGGGGGAGAGACCCAGTACTTC CASNRGGETQYF
TRBJ1-1 NA NA TRBV5-6 TGTGCCAGCGGCGACAGTAACACTGAAGCTTTCTTT CASGDSNTEAFF
TRBJ2-1 NA NA TRBV27 TGTGCCAGCAGTCTTTTACTCTCCTACAATGAGCAGTTCTTC CASSLLLSYNEQFF
TRBJ2-1 NA NA TRBV28 TGTGCCAGCAGTTGGGACCCCTTCAATGAGCAGTTCTTC CASSWDPFNEQFF
TRBJ1-2 NA NA TRBV7-9 TGTGCCAGCAGCTTGACGGAGGCAGACTATGGCTACACCTTC CASSLTEADYGYTF
TRBJ1-2 NA TRBD1 TRBV4-3 TGCGCCAGCAGCCAGAACAGGGGTGCGGTCTATGGCCACACCTTC CASSQNRGAVYGHTF
TRBJ1-5 NA NA TRBV19 TGTGCCAGTAGCTGGGGGGTTTATAGCAATCAGCCCCAGCATTTT CASSWGVYSNQPQHF
TRBJ1-2 NA NA TRBV19 TGTGCCAGTAGTTCCTCAGGTGGTGTCCATGGCTACACCTTC CASSSSGGVHGYTF
TRBJ2-7 NA TRBD2 TRBV27 TGTGCCAGCAGTTCCGCTTTCGGGGGGTTAAACGAGCAGTACTTC CASSSAFGGLNEQYF
TRBJ1-5 NA TRBD1 TRBV5-1 TGCGCCAGCAGCTTCGGAACTGGACAGGGAGGCAATCAGCCCCAGCATTTT CASSFGTGQGGNQPQHF
TRBJ1-2 NA NA TRBV6-5 TGTGCCAGCAGTTACTCGTGGGGGGTAGTGGCGGATGGCTACACCTTC CASSYSWGVVADGYTF
TRBJ2-5 once NA TRBV6-4 TGTGCCAGCAGCCGGGAGTTGGGAGAGACCCAGTACTTC CASSRELGETQYF
TRBJ2-7 NA NA TRBV6-5 TGTGCCAGCAGTTATACTAGCTACGAGCAGTACTTC CASSYTSYEQYF
TRBJ1-2 NA NA TRBV27 TGTGCCAGCAGGCCTAGGGGAATCTATGGCTACACCTTC CASRPRGIYGYTF
TRBJ1-4 NA NA TRBV3-1/TRBV3-2 TGTGCCAGCAGCCAAATCCTTCGTTTGGAAGAAAAACTGTTTTTT CASSQILRLEEKLFF
TRBJ2-7 NA NA TRBV6-5 TGTGCCAGCAGTTTCTACCACGAGCAGTACTTC CASSFYHEQYF
TRBJ1-5 NA NA TRBV9 TGTGCCAGCAGCGTAGCTCTGGAAGGGGCCCAGCATTTT CASSVALEGAQHF
TRBJ2-1 NA NA TRBV27 TGTGCCAGCAGCGTAGAGGGGGAGCCCTACAATGAGCAGTTCTTC CASSVEGEPYNEQFF
TRBJ1-1 NA NA TRBV4-2 TGTGCCAGCAGCCGCCTACCAGACGGGCCGAACACTGAAGCTTTCTTT CASSRLPDGPNTEAFF